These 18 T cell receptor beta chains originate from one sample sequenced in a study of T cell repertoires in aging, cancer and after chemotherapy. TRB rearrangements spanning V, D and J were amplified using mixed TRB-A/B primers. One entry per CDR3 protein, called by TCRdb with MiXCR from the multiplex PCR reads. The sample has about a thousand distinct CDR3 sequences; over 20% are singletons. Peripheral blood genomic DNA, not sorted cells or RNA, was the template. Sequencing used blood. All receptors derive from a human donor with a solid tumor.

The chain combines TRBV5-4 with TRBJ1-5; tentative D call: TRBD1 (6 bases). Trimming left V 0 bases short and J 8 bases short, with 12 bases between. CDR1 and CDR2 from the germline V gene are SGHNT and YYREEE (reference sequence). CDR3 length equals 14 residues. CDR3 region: CASSLAGDGKPQHF. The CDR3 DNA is TGTGCCAGCAGCTTGGCAGGGGATGGTAAGCCCCAGCATTTT.

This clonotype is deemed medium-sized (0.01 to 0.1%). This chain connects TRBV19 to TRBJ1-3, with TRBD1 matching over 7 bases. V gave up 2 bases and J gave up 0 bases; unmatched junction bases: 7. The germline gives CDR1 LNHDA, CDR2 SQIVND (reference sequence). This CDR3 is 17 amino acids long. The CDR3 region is CASSITRTGSSGNTIYF. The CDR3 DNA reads TGTGCCAGTAGTATAACCCGGACAGGCTCCTCTGGAAACACCATATATTTT.

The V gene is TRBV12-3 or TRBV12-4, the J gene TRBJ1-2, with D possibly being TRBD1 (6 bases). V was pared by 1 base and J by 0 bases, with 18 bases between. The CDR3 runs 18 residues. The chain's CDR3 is CASSLVHRTVHPNYGYTF. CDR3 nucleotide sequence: TGTGCCAGCAGTTTAGTACATCGGACAGTCCACCCTAACTATGGCTACACCTTC.

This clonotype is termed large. The CDR3 protein is CASSSTGTVNSPLHF. DNA for the CDR3: TGTGCCAGCAGTTCGACCGGGACGGTGAATTCACCCCTCCACTTT. The chain recombines TRBV6-5 with TRBJ1-6; D perhaps matches TRBD1 (5 bases). CDR1 is MNHEY, CDR2 SVGAGI, per germline. Trimming shortened V by 4 bases and J by 7 bases, and 14 bases separated the two germline ends. This CDR3 spans 15 amino acids.

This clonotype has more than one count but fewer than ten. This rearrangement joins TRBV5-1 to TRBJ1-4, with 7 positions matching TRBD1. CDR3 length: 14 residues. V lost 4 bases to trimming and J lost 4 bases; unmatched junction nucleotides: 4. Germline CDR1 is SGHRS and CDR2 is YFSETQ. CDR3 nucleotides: TGCGCCAGCAGCCTGGGACAGCTTAATGAAAAACTGTTTTTT. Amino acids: CASSLGQLNEKLFF.

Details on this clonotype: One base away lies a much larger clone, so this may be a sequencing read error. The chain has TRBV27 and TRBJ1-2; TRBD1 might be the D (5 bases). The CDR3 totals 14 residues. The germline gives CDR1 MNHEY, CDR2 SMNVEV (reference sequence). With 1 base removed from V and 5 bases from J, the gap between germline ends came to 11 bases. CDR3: CASSLWGLAYGYTF. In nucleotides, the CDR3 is TGTGCCAGCAGTTTATGGGGCCTCGCGTATGGCTACACCTTC.

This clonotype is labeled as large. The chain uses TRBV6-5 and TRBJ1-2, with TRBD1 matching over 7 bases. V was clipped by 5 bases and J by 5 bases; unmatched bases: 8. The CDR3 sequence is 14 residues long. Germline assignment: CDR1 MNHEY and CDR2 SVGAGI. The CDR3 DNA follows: TGTGCCAGCAGTCAGGACAGGCCCGATTATGGCTACACCTTC. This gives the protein CASSQDRPDYGYTF.

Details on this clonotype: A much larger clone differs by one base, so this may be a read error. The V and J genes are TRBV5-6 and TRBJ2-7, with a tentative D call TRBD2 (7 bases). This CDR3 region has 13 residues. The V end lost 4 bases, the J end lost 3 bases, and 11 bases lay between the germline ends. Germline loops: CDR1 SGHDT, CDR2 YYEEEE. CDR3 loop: CASSRGANYEQYF. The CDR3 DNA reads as TGTGCCAGCAGCCGGGGGGCGAACTACGAGCAGTACTTC.

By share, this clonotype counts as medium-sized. The CDR3 region is CASSYSLQGGHQPQHF. The CDR3 region has the DNA TGTGCCAGCAGTTACTCCCTCCAAGGGGGCCATCAGCCCCAGCATTTT. This chain connects TRBV6-6 to TRBJ1-5; TRBD1 aligns across 7 bases. Germline lookup yields CDR1 MNHNY and CDR2 SVGAGI (reference sequence). With V trimmed by 0 bases and J by 5 bases, 7 bases remained unmatched. CDR3 size: 16 residues.

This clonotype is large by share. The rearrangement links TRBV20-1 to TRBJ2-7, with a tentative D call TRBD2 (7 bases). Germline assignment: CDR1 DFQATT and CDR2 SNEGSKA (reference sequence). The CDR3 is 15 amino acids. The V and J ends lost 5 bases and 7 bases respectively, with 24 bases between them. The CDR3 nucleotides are TGCAGTGCTCCAAGGGGAGGGACACGGAGTATTGAGCAGTACTTC. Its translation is CSAPRGGTRSIEQYF.

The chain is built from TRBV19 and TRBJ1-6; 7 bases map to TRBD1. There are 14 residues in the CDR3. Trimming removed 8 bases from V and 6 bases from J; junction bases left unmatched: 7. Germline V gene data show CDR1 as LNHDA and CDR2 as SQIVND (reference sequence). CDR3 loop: CASGTVWGNSPLHF. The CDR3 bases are TGTGCCAGTGGGACAGTCTGGGGTAATTCACCCCTCCACTTT.

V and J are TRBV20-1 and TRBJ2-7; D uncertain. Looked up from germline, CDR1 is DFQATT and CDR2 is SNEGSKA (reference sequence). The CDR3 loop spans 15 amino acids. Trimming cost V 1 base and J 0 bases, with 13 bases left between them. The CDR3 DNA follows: TGCAGTGCTAGAGTCAAGGGATGGTCCTCCTACGAGCAGTACTTC. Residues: CSARVKGWSSYEQYF.

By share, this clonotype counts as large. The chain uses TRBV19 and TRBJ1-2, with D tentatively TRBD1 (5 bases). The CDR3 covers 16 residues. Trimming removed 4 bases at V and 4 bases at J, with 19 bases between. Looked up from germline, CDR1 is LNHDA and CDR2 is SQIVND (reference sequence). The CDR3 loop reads CASSTRQRAAVYGYTF. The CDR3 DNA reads TGTGCCAGTAGTACCCGACAGAGGGCCGCTGTCTATGGCTACACCTTC.

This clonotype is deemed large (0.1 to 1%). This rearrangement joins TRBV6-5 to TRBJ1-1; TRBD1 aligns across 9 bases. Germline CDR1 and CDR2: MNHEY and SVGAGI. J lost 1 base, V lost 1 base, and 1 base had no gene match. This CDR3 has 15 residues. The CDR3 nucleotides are TGTGCCAGCAGTTACTGGGGACAGGGGAACACTGAAGCTTTCTTT. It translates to CASSYWGQGNTEAFF.

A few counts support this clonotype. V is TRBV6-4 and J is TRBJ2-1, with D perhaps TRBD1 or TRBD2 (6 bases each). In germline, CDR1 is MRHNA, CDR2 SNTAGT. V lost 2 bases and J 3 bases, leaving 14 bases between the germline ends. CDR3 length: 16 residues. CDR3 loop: CASSDIGGYYYNEQFF. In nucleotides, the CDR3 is TGTGCCAGCAGTGACATCGGGGGCTACTACTACAATGAGCAGTTCTTC.

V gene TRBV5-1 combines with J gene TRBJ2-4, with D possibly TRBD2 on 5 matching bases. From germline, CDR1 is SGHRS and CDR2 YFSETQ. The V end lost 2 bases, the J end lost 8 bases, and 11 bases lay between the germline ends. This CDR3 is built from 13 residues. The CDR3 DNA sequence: TGCGCCAGCAGCTTAAGGACCGGGGACATTCAGTACTTC. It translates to CASSLRTGDIQYF.

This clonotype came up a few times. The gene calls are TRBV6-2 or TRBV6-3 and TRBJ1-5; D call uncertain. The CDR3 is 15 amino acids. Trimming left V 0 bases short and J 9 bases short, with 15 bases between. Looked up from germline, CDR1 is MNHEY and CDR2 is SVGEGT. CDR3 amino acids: CASSYSMFQERPQHF. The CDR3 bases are TGTGCCAGCAGTTACTCGATGTTTCAGGAACGGCCCCAGCATTTT.

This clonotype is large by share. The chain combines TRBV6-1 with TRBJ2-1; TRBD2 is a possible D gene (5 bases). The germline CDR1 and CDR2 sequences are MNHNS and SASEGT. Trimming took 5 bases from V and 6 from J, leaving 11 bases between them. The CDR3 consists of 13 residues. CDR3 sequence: CASSTVTSNEQFF. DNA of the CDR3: TGTGCCAGCAGTACAGTAACTAGCAATGAGCAGTTCTTC.